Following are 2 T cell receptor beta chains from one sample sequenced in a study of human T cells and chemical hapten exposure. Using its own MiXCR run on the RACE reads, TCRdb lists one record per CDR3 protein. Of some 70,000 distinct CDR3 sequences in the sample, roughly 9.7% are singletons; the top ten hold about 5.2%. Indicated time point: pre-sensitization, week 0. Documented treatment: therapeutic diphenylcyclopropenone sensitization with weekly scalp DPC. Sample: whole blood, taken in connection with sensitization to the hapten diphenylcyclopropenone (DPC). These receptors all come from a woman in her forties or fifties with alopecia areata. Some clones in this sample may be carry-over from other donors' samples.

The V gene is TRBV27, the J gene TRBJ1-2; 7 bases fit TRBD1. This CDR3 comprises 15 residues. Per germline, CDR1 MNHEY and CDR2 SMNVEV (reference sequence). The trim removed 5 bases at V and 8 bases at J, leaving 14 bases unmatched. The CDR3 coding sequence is TGTGCCAGCAGTCGCCAGACAGGGAGCGTGGGAGGCTACACCTTC. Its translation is CASSRQTGSVGGYTF.

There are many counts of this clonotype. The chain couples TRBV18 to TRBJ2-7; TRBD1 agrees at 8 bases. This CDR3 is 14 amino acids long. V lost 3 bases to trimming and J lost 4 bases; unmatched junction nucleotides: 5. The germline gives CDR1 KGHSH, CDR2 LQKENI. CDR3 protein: CASSPRQGQYEQYF. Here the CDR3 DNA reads TGTGCCAGCTCACCGCGACAGGGGCAGTACGAGCAGTACTTC.